This record concerns one T cell receptor (beta chain) sequence. Its antigen is unknown. This sample was taken from a study of T-cell reconstitution after alpha-beta-depleted transplantation in children. During its preparation, the TCRbeta library received unique molecular identifiers. One entry per CDR3 protein results from TCRdb running MiXCR on the PCR reads. The repertoire includes about a million distinct CDR3 sequences, 25% to 35% of them detected once, and roughly 27% sits in the top ten. Notes on the study in general: Some patients' high day-60 TCRbeta diversity was traced to surviving recipient T cells and thymic progenitors. Hyperexpanded clones declined; after one year, newly produced T cells mostly supplied diversity. Several hundred graft clones that had expanded were reportedly the source of alpha-beta T cells about two months after transplant.

Germline V gene sequence: CDR1 SQVTM, CDR2 ANQGSEA. After removal of 6 bases from V and 5 bases from J, the junction contained 18 bases not matched to a gene. CDR3 size: 17 residues. The chain links TRBV29-1 to TRBJ1-1; the match to TRBD1 covers 10 bases. This clonotype originated in a boy younger than two who had a stem cell transplant for SCID, so the T cells may come from the graft donor. The sample was PBMCs, mostly from graft donor cells, taken 360 days after TCRalphabeta/CD19-depleted stem cell transplant. The CDR3 DNA reads TGCAGCGTCCCAAATGAGGGGACAGGGGTGTGGGAAACTGAAGCTTTCTTT. Translation: CSVPNEGTGVWETEAFF.